These T cell receptor beta chains were read from a single sample in a study of blood T cell repertoires in COVID-19. Libraries were prepared by immunoSEQ multiplex PCR; TCRdb keeps only in-frame clonotypes and omits some of them. Of fewer than 450,000 clones in the sample, approximately 90% were seen once. The sequencing sample was made of peripheral blood. The receptors here all came from a woman between 18 and 30 years old who had recovered from COVID-19. Both conserved end residues are part of each CDR3. Each record gives: V gene, J gene, clone size, D gene, CDR3 protein, CDR3 DNA. The D gene is left open where the match is weak. Some rows mark clone size as missing; the rest say once, few, many or name a class of expanded clone.

v_gene: TRBV15; j_gene: TRBJ2-1; abundance: -; d_gene: -; CDR3aa: CATSGADSSYNEQFF; CDR3nt: TGTGCCACCAGCGGCGCGGACAGCTCCTACAATGAGCAGTTCTTC
v_gene: TRBV12-3/TRBV12-4; j_gene: TRBJ1-3; abundance: -; d_gene: -; CDR3aa: CASSPVNTIYF; CDR3nt: TGTGCCAGCAGTCCAGTAAACACCATATATTTT
v_gene: TRBV4-1; j_gene: TRBJ1-5; abundance: -; d_gene: TRBD1; CDR3aa: CASSQDRTGRQPQHF; CDR3nt: TGCGCCAGCAGCCAAGATAGGACAGGGCGCCAGCCCCAGCATTTT
v_gene: TRBV5-1; j_gene: TRBJ2-2; abundance: -; d_gene: TRBD1; CDR3aa: CASSLYRGDTGELFF; CDR3nt: TGCGCCAGCAGCTTGTACAGGGGTGACACCGGGGAGCTGTTTTTT
v_gene: TRBV19; j_gene: TRBJ2-1; abundance: -; d_gene: -; CDR3aa: CASSIVGSGNEQFF; CDR3nt: TGTGCCAGTAGTATAGTCGGGAGCGGCAATGAGCAGTTCTTC
v_gene: TRBV4-3; j_gene: TRBJ2-4; abundance: -; d_gene: -; CDR3aa: CASSQTTGTKKAKNIQYF; CDR3nt: TGCGCCAGCAGCCAGACCACAGGAACCAAGAAAGCCAAAAACATTCAGTACTTC
v_gene: TRBV9; j_gene: TRBJ2-1; abundance: -; d_gene: -; CDR3aa: CASSTQFGGAGNEQFF; CDR3nt: TGTGCCAGCAGCACCCAGTTTGGGGGGGCAGGGAATGAGCAGTTCTTC
v_gene: TRBV6-2/TRBV6-3; j_gene: TRBJ1-1; abundance: -; d_gene: -; CDR3aa: CASSIRVMNTEAFF; CDR3nt: TGTGCCAGCAGCATCAGGGTTATGAACACTGAAGCTTTCTTT
v_gene: TRBV7-9; j_gene: TRBJ1-6; abundance: few; d_gene: -; CDR3aa: CASSLSRLKSSYNSPLHF; CDR3nt: TGTGCCAGCAGCTTAAGTAGACTCAAGAGCTCCTATAATTCACCCCTCCACTTT
v_gene: TRBV7-9; j_gene: TRBJ1-4; abundance: once; d_gene: -; CDR3aa: CASSPVGGAGEKLFF; CDR3nt: TGTGCCAGCAGCCCTGTGGGGGGGGCAGGTGAAAAACTGTTTTTT
v_gene: TRBV7-2; j_gene: TRBJ2-4; abundance: -; d_gene: TRBD1; CDR3aa: CASSFSDRGGNIQYF; CDR3nt: TGTGCCAGCAGCTTTAGCGACAGGGGGGGAAACATTCAGTACTTC
v_gene: TRBV6-2/TRBV6-3; j_gene: TRBJ2-1; abundance: -; d_gene: TRBD2; CDR3aa: CASSYSRLAGETWTYNEQFF; CDR3nt: TGTGCCAGCAGTTACTCGAGGCTAGCGGGAGAAACATGGACCTACAATGAGCAGTTCTTC
v_gene: TRBV7-9; j_gene: TRBJ1-6; abundance: -; d_gene: TRBD1; CDR3aa: CASSLRDRGNSPLHF; CDR3nt: TGTGCCAGCAGCCTCCGGGACAGGGGTAATTCACCCCTCCACTTT
v_gene: TRBV12-3/TRBV12-4; j_gene: TRBJ1-1; abundance: -; d_gene: -; CDR3aa: CASSVDRLTEAFF; CDR3nt: TGTGCCAGCAGTGTCGACAGGCTAACTGAAGCTTTCTTT
v_gene: TRBV6-1; j_gene: TRBJ1-5; abundance: -; d_gene: -; CDR3aa: CASSDLGQPRGQPQHF; CDR3nt: TGTGCCAGCAGTGATTTAGGGCAGCCCAGGGGTCAGCCCCAGCATTTT
v_gene: TRBV6-2/TRBV6-3; j_gene: TRBJ1-5; abundance: -; d_gene: -; CDR3aa: CASSYSVGESQPQHF; CDR3nt: TGTGCCAGCAGTTACTCAGTCGGGGAGTCACAGCCCCAGCATTTT
v_gene: TRBV5-1; j_gene: TRBJ1-2; abundance: -; d_gene: TRBD1; CDR3aa: CASSFTTGGNYGYTF; CDR3nt: TGCGCCAGCAGCTTTACGACAGGGGGTAACTATGGCTACACCTTC
v_gene: TRBV25-1; j_gene: TRBJ1-1; abundance: -; d_gene: -; CDR3aa: CASRDPGSTTEAFF; CDR3nt: TGTGCCAGCAGAGATCCAGGGTCAACCACTGAAGCTTTCTTT
v_gene: TRBV6-5; j_gene: TRBJ2-5; abundance: -; d_gene: -; CDR3aa: CASTRGPGQETQYF; CDR3nt: TGTGCCAGCACCCGAGGACCAGGGCAAGAGACCCAGTACTTC
v_gene: TRBV19; j_gene: TRBJ1-1; abundance: -; d_gene: -; CDR3aa: CASSREGGTEAFF; CDR3nt: TGTGCCAGTAGCAGGGAAGGCGGCACTGAAGCTTTCTTT
v_gene: TRBV5-1; j_gene: TRBJ2-2; abundance: -; d_gene: TRBD2; CDR3aa: CASISSGRFNTGELFF; CDR3nt: TGCGCCAGCATATCCAGCGGGAGGTTCAACACCGGGGAGCTGTTTTTT
v_gene: TRBV20-1; j_gene: TRBJ2-1; abundance: -; d_gene: TRBD2; CDR3aa: CSASASGRVGYNEQFF; CDR3nt: TGCAGTGCTAGTGCTAGCGGGAGAGTAGGATACAATGAGCAGTTCTTC